The 5 T cell receptor beta chains below all came from one sample that was sequenced in a study of blood T cell repertoires in COVID-19. Some clones are missing from TCRdb's copy, which holds only in-frame ones; the method was immunoSEQ multiplex PCR. Counted here are around 200,000 clones, more than 80% occurring once; the ten biggest clones make up less than 1.5%. Material for sequencing was PBMCs or T cells enriched from blood (not recorded which). The source of these receptors is a young man who had recovered from COVID-19.

The V gene is TRBV19, the J gene TRBJ2-1; D is undetermined. From germline, CDR1 is LNHDA and CDR2 SQIVND (reference sequence). Deletions cut 3 bases from V and 2 bases from J, with 11 bases between. The CDR3 sequence is 15 residues long. Here the CDR3 reads CASSMALLAYNEQFF. CDR3 bases: TGTGCCAGTAGTATGGCGCTTCTAGCCTACAATGAGCAGTTCTTC.

The chain links TRBV5-1 to TRBJ1-1, with D perhaps matching TRBD1 (6 bases). The CDR3 is 13 residues long. Trimming removed 5 bases from V and 6 bases from J, with 14 bases in between. Germline assignment: CDR1 SGHRS and CDR2 YFSETQ. CDR3 sequence: CASRREGGPEAFF. The DNA for the CDR3 is TGCGCCAGCAGAAGAGAAGGGGGACCTGAAGCTTTCTTT. Variable domain in full (rest from reference TRBV5-1 and TRBJ1-1): KAGVTQTPRYLIKTRGQQVTLSCSPISGHRSVSWYQQTPGQGLQFLFEYFSETQRNKGNFPGRFSGRQFSNSRSEMNVSTLELGDSALYLCASRREGGPEAFFGQGTRLTVV.

This chain connects TRBV27 to TRBJ1-6; 10 bases map to TRBD1. Looked up from germline, CDR1 is MNHEY and CDR2 is SMNVEV (reference sequence). J was trimmed by 3 bases and V by 5 bases; bases with no gene match: 13. The CDR3 totals 19 residues. CDR3 DNA sequence: TGTGCCAGCAGTAAAATGCTTTCTTGGACAGGGGGCTATAATTCACCCCTCCACTTT. Translation gives CASSKMLSWTGGYNSPLHF.

The V and J genes are TRBV19 and TRBJ2-7; 13 positions match TRBD2. CDR1 and CDR2 (germline): LNHDA, SQIVND (reference sequence). V was clipped by 6 bases and J by 4 bases; unmatched bases: 9. CDR3 size: 16 residues. The CDR3 sequence is CASSRTSGRAWYEQYF. As DNA, the CDR3 is TGTGCCAGTAGCCGAACTAGCGGGAGGGCCTGGTACGAGCAGTACTTC.

V gene TRBV7-2 combines with J gene TRBJ2-3; 8 bases agree with TRBD2. V shed 1 base and J 2 bases; nucleotides not matched to a gene: 8. CDR3 length equals 17 residues. CDR1 is SGHTA, CDR2 FQGNSA, per germline. This CDR3 is CASSLDGAGAPTDTQYF. In nucleotides, the CDR3 is TGTGCCAGCAGCTTAGACGGAGCGGGAGCCCCCACAGATACGCAGTATTTT.